The next 10 T cell receptor beta chains were all read from a single sample in a study of T cells in Graves' hyperthyroidism and ophthalmopathy (dated by TCRdb to between 2018 and 2021). Library creation used multiplex PCR. These reads were obtained on an Illumina HiSeq 2000. TCR beta CDR3 regions were amplified from RNA transcripts. The first round of RT-PCR for the TCR CDR3 was performed with the HTBI primer set and the Qiagen OneStep RT-PCR kit. Using fastp at Q25 and MiXCR, TCRdb reprocessed the public reads and kept productive beta chains. Rows with one shared CDR3 protein collapse into an entry with the most common genes and DNA. The table for this sample lists around 350,000 distinct CDR3 sequences; roughly 15% of them were counted only once. In total, the top ten clones hold roughly a fifth of the sample. Sequencing was carried out using blood. Receptors were obtained from a woman between 55 and 75 years old with Graves' ophthalmopathy.

This clonotype was seen more than once but under ten times. The chain employs TRBV20-1 and TRBJ2-1, with 8 bases that match TRBD2. Trimming cost V 5 bases and J 6 bases; bases outside gene matches: 9. This CDR3 is 14 amino acids long. Germline V gene sequence: CDR1 DFQATT, CDR2 SNEGSKA (reference sequence). CDR3 nucleotide sequence: TGCAGTGCTCAGCGGGGGCCCCGGGGCAATGAGCAGTTCTTC. Translated, it gives CSAQRGPRGNEQFF.

This clonotype was observed a few times. J is TRBJ1-1 and V is TRBV14; no definite D call. The CDR3 is 14 amino acids. The V end lost 3 bases, the J end lost 1 base, and 9 bases lay between the germline ends. The germline V gene has CDR1 SGHDN and CDR2 FVKESK. DNA for the CDR3: TGTGCCAGCAGCCAGGAAAACAGGAACACTGAAGCTTTCTTT. Protein: CASSQENRNTEAFF.

This clonotype was detected a few times. The chain links TRBV18 to TRBJ2-1; 9 nucleotides line up with TRBD2. V trimming: 6 bases; J trimming: 4 bases; junction bases outside the gene matches: 10. The CDR3 length is 16 residues. The V gene's germline CDR1 is KGHSH and CDR2 LQKENI. The CDR3, as DNA: TGTGCCAGCTCCGACCCGGGACTAGCTATTTACAATGAGCAGTTCTTC. Protein product: CASSDPGLAIYNEQFF. The variable domain in full, completed from reference TRBV18 and TRBJ2-1, reads NAGVMQNPRHLVRRRGQEARLRCSPMKGHSHVYWYRQLPEEGLKFMVYLQKENIIDESGMPKERFSAEFPKEGPSILRIQQVVRGDSAAYFCASSDPGLAIYNEQFFGPGTRLTVL.

This clonotype was picked up many times. The rearrangement links TRBV29-1 to TRBJ2-7, with 8 bases aligning to TRBD1. The CDR3 consists of 15 residues. Unmatched junction bases numbered 10, after V lost 0 bases and J lost 6 bases. Germline V gene sequence: CDR1 SQVTM, CDR2 ANQGSEA. CDR3 loop: CSVEDEGQGVGEQYF. The CDR3 DNA reads TGCAGCGTTGAAGACGAAGGACAGGGTGTGGGCGAGCAGTACTTC.

This clonotype was observed at least ten times. CDR3 in DNA: TGCAGTGCTACCGGGGAGGGGGATCAGCCCCAGCATTTT. Protein product: CSATGEGDQPQHF. The chain recombines TRBV20-1 with TRBJ1-5, with a tentative D call TRBD1 (6 bases). This CDR3 is built from 13 residues. The V gene's germline CDR1 is DFQATT and CDR2 SNEGSKA (reference sequence). V was shortened by 4 bases and J by 5 bases, with 12 bases between the two germline ends.

Comment on this clonotype: This may be a read error: a much more frequent sequence differs by one nucleotide. The chain is built from TRBV28 and TRBJ2-3, with D perhaps matching TRBD2 (5 bases). The CDR3 extends over 13 amino acids. In germline, CDR1 is MDHEN, CDR2 SYDVKM. V was clipped by 6 bases and J by 2 bases, with 9 bases between them. In nucleotides, the CDR3 is TGTGCCAGCAGGAACGGGGTCACAGATACGCAGTATTTT. It codes for CASRNGVTDTQYF. The entire variable domain, with the rest obtained from reference TRBV28 and TRBJ2-3, is as follows: DVKVTQSSRYLVKRTGEKVFLECVQDMDHENMFWYRQDPGLGLRLIYFSYDVKMKEKGDIPEGYSVSREKKERFSLILESASTNQTSMYLCASRNGVTDTQYFGPGTRLTVL.

This clonotype has a count of ten or more. The chain joins TRBV2 to TRBJ1-5; no firm D call. V lost 4 bases and J 7 bases, leaving 5 bases between the germline ends. The germline V gene has CDR1 SNHLY and CDR2 FYNNEI. CDR3 length: 11 residues. The CDR3 loop reads CASSAGQPQHF. The CDR3, as DNA: TGTGCCAGCAGTGCGGGACAGCCCCAGCATTTT. Looking up the rest from reference TRBV2 and TRBJ1-5 gives the full variable domain: EPEVTQTPSHQVTQMGQEVILRCVPISNHLYFYWYRQILGQKVEFLVSFYNNEISEKSEIFDDQFSVERPDGSNFTLKIRSTKLEDSAMYFCASSAGQPQHFGDGTRLSIL.

This clonotype was seen a single time. J is TRBJ2-1 and V is TRBV28, with D possibly being TRBD1 or TRBD2 (7 bases each). This CDR3 contains 15 residues. The ends were cut back, 3 bases at V and 7 bases at J, with 16 bases in the middle. The V gene's germline CDR1 is MDHEN and CDR2 SYDVKM. The CDR3: CASSFPGEGANEQFF. The CDR3 bases are TGTGCCAGCAGTTTTCCAGGGGAGGGGGCTAATGAGCAGTTCTTC.

This clonotype was detected many times. CDR3 amino acids: CASSFLRADTEAFF. The DNA for the CDR3 is TGTGCCAGCAGTTTTCTCAGGGCTGACACTGAAGCTTTCTTT. This chain connects TRBV28 to TRBJ1-1; TRBD1 is a possible D gene (5 bases). The V gene lost 3 bases and the J gene lost 3 bases, with 11 bases spanning the gap. From germline, CDR1 is MDHEN and CDR2 SYDVKM. The CDR3 has 14 residues.

The chain combines TRBV20-1 with TRBJ1-5, with D tentatively TRBD1 (6 bases). Trimming stripped 0 bases from V and 0 bases from J, with 18 bases between. The CDR3 is made up of 18 amino acids. Germline-derived CDR1 and CDR2 are DFQATT and SNEGSKA (reference sequence). The CDR3 here is CSARDTGTGLYSNQPQHF. DNA of the CDR3: TGCAGTGCTAGAGATACAGGGACGGGTTTATATAGCAATCAGCCCCAGCATTTT.